A selection of T cell receptor beta chains follows, all from one sample in a study of T cell responses to AZD1222 COVID-19 vaccine. TCRdb keeps only in-frame clones here, not all; method: immunoSEQ multiplex PCR. Altogether around 110,000 clones are present, approximately 90% being singletons, with the ten largest covering 1.6%. The sample was peripheral blood, taken 28 days after the second AZD1222 dose. The receptors stem from an adult who received the AZD1222 COVID-19 vaccine. Each CDR3 is given with its conserved first and last residue. Each record gives: D gene, clone size, J gene, V gene, CDR3 DNA, CDR3 protein. D genes are given only for firm matches. Not every row has a clone size; where given, it reads once, few, many or a size class.

D: -
size: -
J: TRBJ2-5
V: TRBV6-1
DNA: TGTGCCAGCAGTGATTACAGGGAAGAGACCCAGTACTTC
CDR3: CASSDYREETQYF

D: TRBD1
size: -
J: TRBJ1-1
V: TRBV6-4
DNA: TGTGCCAGCAGGGGATGGGACAGGACAGTTGAAGCTTTCTTT
CDR3: CASRGWDRTVEAFF

D: -
size: -
J: TRBJ1-1
V: TRBV7-3
DNA: TGTGCCAGCAGCTTAACGTTCGGGGGCACTGAAGCTTTCTTT
CDR3: CASSLTFGGTEAFF

D: TRBD1
size: once
J: TRBJ1-2
V: TRBV5-1
DNA: TGCGCCAGCAGCGTCCGGGACAGGGGAATTTTGGACTATGGCTACACCTTC
CDR3: CASSVRDRGILDYGYTF

D: -
size: -
J: TRBJ2-1
V: TRBV5-1
DNA: TGCGCCAGCAGCTCCACCGACAGGCACAATGAGCAGTTCTTC
CDR3: CASSSTDRHNEQFF

D: TRBD1
size: -
J: TRBJ1-1
V: TRBV9
DNA: TGTGCCAGCAGCGCAAGGGACAGCCGTATTAATAATGAAGCTTTCTTT
CDR3: CASSARDSRINNEAFF

D: -
size: -
J: TRBJ1-4
V: TRBV2
DNA: TGTGCCAGCAGTGAAGGCCCAACTAATGAAAAACTGTTTTTT
CDR3: CASSEGPTNEKLFF

D: -
size: -
J: TRBJ2-4
V: TRBV6-1
DNA: TGTGCCAGCAGTGAACAACCCCCCGGGGCCACTCCAGCCAAAAACATTCAGTACTTC
CDR3: CASSEQPPGATPAKNIQYF

D: -
size: -
J: TRBJ2-3
V: TRBV28
DNA: TGTGCCAGCAGTCTCCCCCTTGGCGGTCGGGGGCAGTATTTT
CDR3: CASSLPLGGRGQYF

D: -
size: -
J: TRBJ2-1
V: TRBV30
DNA: TGTGCCTGGAGCCAGCCCAATGAGCAGTTCTTC
CDR3: CAWSQPNEQFF

D: TRBD1
size: -
J: TRBJ2-7
V: TRBV6-6
DNA: TGTGCCAGCAGTTACTCTAGGGGGCGATACTACGAGCAGTACTTC
CDR3: CASSYSRGRYYEQYF

D: -
size: -
J: TRBJ2-2
V: TRBV2
DNA: TGTGCCAGCAGGAGCTCCATAGGCGGAAACACCGGGGAGCTGTTTTTT
CDR3: CASRSSIGGNTGELFF

D: TRBD2
size: -
J: TRBJ2-7
V: TRBV6-5
DNA: TGTGCCAGCAGTTTGGTTCGGGGGGCCTACGAGCAGTACTTC
CDR3: CASSLVRGAYEQYF

D: -
size: -
J: TRBJ2-7
V: TRBV6-6
DNA: TGTGCCACCGATGTGGGGGACGAGCAGTACTTC
CDR3: CATDVGDEQYF

D: -
size: -
J: TRBJ1-4
V: TRBV5-5
DNA: TGTGCCAGCAGCTTCGGGGAGGCTAATGAAAAACTGTTTTTT
CDR3: CASSFGEANEKLFF

D: TRBD2
size: -
J: TRBJ2-1
V: TRBV19
DNA: TGTGCCAGTAGTATAGAGACTAGCGGGTTTAGCTCCTACAATGAGCAGTTCTTC
CDR3: CASSIETSGFSSYNEQFF

D: -
size: -
J: TRBJ2-1
V: TRBV5-1
DNA: TGCGCCAGCAGCCCCTCTGAATACAATGAGCAGTTCTTC
CDR3: CASSPSEYNEQFF

D: -
size: -
J: TRBJ1-5
V: TRBV9
DNA: TGTGCCAGCAGCGTAAGTTTGAATCAGCCCCAGCATTTT
CDR3: CASSVSLNQPQHF

D: -
size: -
J: TRBJ1-2
V: TRBV19
DNA: TGTGCCAGTAGTATGGGAGGAGGCTACACCTTC
CDR3: CASSMGGGYTF

D: TRBD1
size: -
J: TRBJ2-2
V: TRBV11-2
DNA: TGTGCCAGCGCCAAGCCCGGGACAGAGAACACCGGGGAGCTGTTTTTT
CDR3: CASAKPGTENTGELFF

D: TRBD1
size: few
J: TRBJ1-2
V: TRBV13
DNA: TGTGCCAGCAGCGAGACACAGGGGGAGAGTGGCTACACCTTC
CDR3: CASSETQGESGYTF

D: -
size: -
J: TRBJ2-1
V: TRBV14
DNA: TGTGCCAGCAGCCCAGCCGTTGAGCAGTTCTTC
CDR3: CASSPAVEQFF

D: -
size: -
J: TRBJ1-2
V: TRBV2
DNA: TGTGCCAGCAGTGAATGGGACGGCTATGGCTACACCTTC
CDR3: CASSEWDGYGYTF

D: TRBD2
size: -
J: TRBJ2-2
V: TRBV9
DNA: TGTGCCAGCAGCGTTAGCGGGAAGGGGGAGCTGTTTTTT
CDR3: CASSVSGKGELFF

D: TRBD2
size: -
J: TRBJ2-1
V: TRBV6-1
DNA: TGTGCCAGCAGTGAGCTAGCGGGGGGACCTACCTACAATGAGCAGTTCTTC
CDR3: CASSELAGGPTYNEQFF

D: TRBD1
size: -
J: TRBJ1-5
V: TRBV6-1
DNA: TGTGCCAGCAGTGAGCTGGGACAGGGGGCGAGACAGCCCCAGCATTTT
CDR3: CASSELGQGARQPQHF

D: -
size: -
J: TRBJ2-5
V: TRBV7-9
DNA: TGTGCCAGCAGCCCGCAGCCAGGGGAGACCCAGTACTTC
CDR3: CASSPQPGETQYF

D: -
size: -
J: TRBJ2-7
V: TRBV28
DNA: TGTGCCAGCAGTTTCTCACATTACGAGCAGTACTTC
CDR3: CASSFSHYEQYF

D: -
size: once
J: TRBJ1-1
V: TRBV27
DNA: TGTGCCAGCAGTTTAAACCGCGGAAACACTGAAGCTTTCTTT
CDR3: CASSLNRGNTEAFF

D: TRBD2
size: few
J: TRBJ2-1
V: TRBV10-3
DNA: TGTGCCATCAGCGGGACTAGCGGGAGTGGGGGGTTACACAATGAGCAGTTCTTC
CDR3: CAISGTSGSGGLHNEQFF

D: -
size: -
J: TRBJ1-6
V: TRBV2
DNA: TGTGCCAGCAGCAACTCTCGGGATTCACCCCTCCACTTT
CDR3: CASSNSRDSPLHF

D: TRBD1
size: -
J: TRBJ1-1
V: TRBV10-1
DNA: TGCGCCAGCAGTGATGGACAGGGGGCCACTGAAGCTTTCTTT
CDR3: CASSDGQGATEAFF

D: TRBD1
size: -
J: TRBJ1-6
V: TRBV19
DNA: TGTGCCAGTAGTACCGGACAGGGAGACCCACCCCTCCACTTT
CDR3: CASSTGQGDPPLHF

D: TRBD1
size: -
J: TRBJ1-1
V: TRBV5-6
DNA: TGTGCCAGCAGCTTGGGGACAGGGGAGGCTTTCTTT
CDR3: CASSLGTGEAFF

D: -
size: -
J: TRBJ1-3
V: TRBV6-5
DNA: TGTGCCAGCAGTACGGACCTGAGCTCTGGAAACACCATATATTTT
CDR3: CASSTDLSSGNTIYF

D: TRBD2
size: -
J: TRBJ2-1
V: TRBV7-8
DNA: TGTGCCAGCAGCTTTGGTAGTGCTAGCGGCAACCTTGGGTCCTACAATGAGCAGTTCTTC
CDR3: CASSFGSASGNLGSYNEQFF

D: -
size: -
J: TRBJ2-7
V: TRBV5-4
DNA: TGTGCCAGCAGCTTGGGGGGCGGCTACGAGCAGTACTTC
CDR3: CASSLGGGYEQYF

D: -
size: few
J: TRBJ1-5
V: TRBV28
DNA: TGTGCCAGCAGTTTTTGGGCCCAGACAGACCGTCAGCCCCAGCATTTT
CDR3: CASSFWAQTDRQPQHF

D: TRBD1
size: once
J: TRBJ1-2
V: TRBV28
DNA: TGTGCCAGCAGTTCGACCCCAGGGGGCGGTAACTATGGCTACACCTTC
CDR3: CASSSTPGGGNYGYTF

D: TRBD1
size: once
J: TRBJ2-3
V: TRBV7-7
DNA: TGTGCTAGCAGCTTAAGCCCCTGGACAGGGGGGAGCACAGATACGCAGTATTTT
CDR3: CASSLSPWTGGSTDTQYF

D: -
size: -
J: TRBJ2-3
V: TRBV2
DNA: TGTGCCAGCAGTGAGGACAGAACAGATACGCAGTATTTT
CDR3: CASSEDRTDTQYF

D: TRBD1
size: -
J: TRBJ1-5
V: TRBV24-1
DNA: TGTGCCACCAGTGACAGGACAGGGGGTCAGCCCCAGCATTTT
CDR3: CATSDRTGGQPQHF

D: -
size: -
J: TRBJ1-1
V: TRBV28
DNA: TGTGCCAGCAGTTTATGGGGGAGCCCAATGAACACTGAAGCTTTCTTT
CDR3: CASSLWGSPMNTEAFF

D: -
size: once
J: TRBJ1-4
V: TRBV7-9
DNA: TGTGCCAGCAGCCCTCAGGGTGAAAAACTGTTTTTT
CDR3: CASSPQGEKLFF

D: TRBD1
size: -
J: TRBJ2-7
V: TRBV28
DNA: TGTGCCAGCAGATACCCAGGGACAGACGAGCAGTACTTC
CDR3: CASRYPGTDEQYF

D: -
size: -
J: TRBJ1-3
V: TRBV18
DNA: TGTGCCAGCTCACCTCAGACAGTTAACTCTGGAAACACCATATATTTT
CDR3: CASSPQTVNSGNTIYF

D: TRBD1
size: -
J: TRBJ2-5
V: TRBV5-1
DNA: TGCGCCAGCAGCTTGGACAGGGGCGGTGAGACCCAGTACTTC
CDR3: CASSLDRGGETQYF

D: -
size: -
J: TRBJ2-7
V: TRBV5-4
DNA: TGTGCCAGCAGCTTAGTAGGGGAAGCCTACGAGCAGTACTTC
CDR3: CASSLVGEAYEQYF

D: -
size: -
J: TRBJ1-4
V: TRBV6-5
DNA: TGTGCCAGCAACAACCAGGGAACTAATGAAAAACTGTTTTTT
CDR3: CASNNQGTNEKLFF

D: -
size: -
J: TRBJ1-1
V: TRBV19
DNA: TGTGCCACCAAGCCCCAAGGACAGGAAGCTTTCTTT
CDR3: CATKPQGQEAFF

D: -
size: -
J: TRBJ1-5
V: TRBV7-9
DNA: TGTGCCAGCAGCTTAGGGACGGAGAATCAGCCCCAGCATTTT
CDR3: CASSLGTENQPQHF